This T cell receptor beta chain came from a study of monozygotic twins with inflammatory bowel disease. With respect to this clonotype: Its antigen is undetermined.

It was 3,000 to 3,500 ng of total RNA that each TCR library used. TCRdb re-called the 5' RACE reads and catalogs CDR3 proteins one per entry, DNA excluded. Its listing shows approximately 400,000 distinct CDR3 sequences. Regarding the study as a whole: Especially with disease activity, IBD patients shared fewer clonotypes with others than healthy twins did.

This CDR3 contains 13 residues. Per the germline V gene, CDR1 is SQVTM and CDR2 is ANQGSEA. This TCR came from a human donor with ulcerative colitis or Crohn's disease, or a healthy co-twin of an affected twin (not recorded which). This chain connects TRBV29-1 to TRBJ1-2; the D call of TRBD1 rests on TCRdb alone, since no DNA is present to check it. Material: blood. The CDR3 loop is CSAIDRASDGYTF.